This T cell receptor (beta chain) was identified in a study of blood T cell repertoires in COVID-19 (TCRdb year 2020). About the investigation overall: Samples covering the acute and convalescent phases of COVID-19 were provided by collaborators in the United States, Italy and Spain. A de-identified subject ID, COVID-19 status, age in years and sex were almost always included in the sample metadata. Samples were obtained from the ongoing ImmuneRACE study (first 160 participants) and from 1,254 subjects provided by 6 global collaborators. The repertoires were released in a freely available public database meant as a resource for research on the immune response to SARS-CoV-2. Deeply sampled blood TCRbeta repertoires from subjects exposed to, actively infected with, or recovered from COVID-19 were included in the dataset. The prospective study material was composed of cDNA or gDNA derived from T cells, B-cell-depleted T cells, or PBMCs. Where HLA class I and class II types were available, the types were taken from metadata supplied by the sample provider, not from assay-based typing.

TCRbeta CDR3 regions were amplified from genomic DNA using the immunoSEQ Assay, a bias-controlled multiplex PCR. Regarding the original processing steps: The number of nucleated cells in each sample was estimated from the amplification of reference gene primers within the assay. Sequence reads were collapsed and filtered to measure the absolute abundance of every unique TCRbeta CDR3 rearrangement. Productive Simpson clonality was computed per sample as the square root of Simpson's diversity index over productive rearrangements. In TCRdb, the immuneACCESS table is reduced to in-frame sequences with V and J assigned. These tables do not hold every clone; where another copy was compared, an unresolved V gene accounts for under half, and the others remain unexplained. V, J and clone size were drawn from that table, and D and trimming were deduced from the DNA. The sample records some 170,000 clones, approximately 85% of which are singletons. The ten largest account for less than 9% of the sample.

At the junction V is shortened by 5 bases and J by 4 bases; bases outside the gene matches: 4. The CDR3 goes from the cysteine to the phenylalanine over 14 residues. CDR3 DNA is the only sequence kept; it has 42 bases, read in frame from the first base. From the germline V gene (reference sequence), CDR1 is SEHNR and CDR2 is FQNEAQ. Turning to this clone: Its antigen remains undetermined. One base away there is no much larger clone; base qualities are not given.

What the research found in general, with its limitations: The quantity of clinical and demographic metadata differed by source and by participant and was supplied without curation.

Collaborating institutions collected whole blood in K2EDTA tubes following their own protocols. For TCRbeta analysis, collaborators shipped samples as frozen whole blood, isolated PBMCs, or DNA extracted from either of those sample types. The receptor was derived from a woman in her sixties with acute or convalescent COVID-19. Source material: peripheral blood. This chain is built from TRBV7-9 and TRBJ2-7, and 11 bases in between align with TRBD1. This receptor has the CDR3 CASSPGTGGYEQYF. Read as DNA, the sequence is TGTGCCAGCAGCCCCGGGACAGGGGGGTACGAGCAGTACTTC.